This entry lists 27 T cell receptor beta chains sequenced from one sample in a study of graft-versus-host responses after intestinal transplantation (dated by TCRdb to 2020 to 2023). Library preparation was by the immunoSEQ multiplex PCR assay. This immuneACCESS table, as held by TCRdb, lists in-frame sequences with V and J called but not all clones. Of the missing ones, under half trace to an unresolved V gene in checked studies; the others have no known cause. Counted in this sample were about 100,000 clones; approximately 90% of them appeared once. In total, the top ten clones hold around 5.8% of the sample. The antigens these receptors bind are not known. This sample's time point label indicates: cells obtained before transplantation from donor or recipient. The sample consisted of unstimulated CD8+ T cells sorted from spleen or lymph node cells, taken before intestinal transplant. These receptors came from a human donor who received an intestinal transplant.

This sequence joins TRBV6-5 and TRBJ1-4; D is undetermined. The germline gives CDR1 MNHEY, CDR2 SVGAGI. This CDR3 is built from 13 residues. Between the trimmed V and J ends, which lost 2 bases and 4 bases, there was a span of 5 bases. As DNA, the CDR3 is TGTGCCAGCAGTTACGAGGTTAATGAAAAACTGTTTTTT. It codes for CASSYEVNEKLFF.

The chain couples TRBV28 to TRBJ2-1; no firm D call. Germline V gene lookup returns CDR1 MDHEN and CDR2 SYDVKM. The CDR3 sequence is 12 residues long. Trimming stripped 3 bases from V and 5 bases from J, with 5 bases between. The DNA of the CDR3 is TGTGCCAGCAGTTTCCGGAACAATGAGCAGTTCTTC. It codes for CASSFRNNEQFF.

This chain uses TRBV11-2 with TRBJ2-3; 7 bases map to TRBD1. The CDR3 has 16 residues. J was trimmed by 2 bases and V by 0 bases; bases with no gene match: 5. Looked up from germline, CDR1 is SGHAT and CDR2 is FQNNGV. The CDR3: CASSLEDRSFTDTQYF. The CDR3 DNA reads TGTGCCAGCAGCTTAGAGGACAGGAGTTTCACAGATACGCAGTATTTT.

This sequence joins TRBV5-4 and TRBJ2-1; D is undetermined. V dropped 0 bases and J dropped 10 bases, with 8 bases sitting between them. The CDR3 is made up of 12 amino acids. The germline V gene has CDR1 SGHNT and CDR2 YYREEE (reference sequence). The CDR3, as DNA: TGTGCCAGCAGCTTGGGACCGGGCGAGCAGTTCTTC. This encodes CASSLGPGEQFF. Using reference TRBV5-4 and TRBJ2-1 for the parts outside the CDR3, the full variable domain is ETGVTQSPTHLIKTRGQQVTLRCSSQSGHNTVSWYQQALGQGPQFIFQYYREEENGRGNFPPRFSGLQFPNYSSELNVNALELDDSALYLCASSLGPGEQFFGPGTRLTVL.

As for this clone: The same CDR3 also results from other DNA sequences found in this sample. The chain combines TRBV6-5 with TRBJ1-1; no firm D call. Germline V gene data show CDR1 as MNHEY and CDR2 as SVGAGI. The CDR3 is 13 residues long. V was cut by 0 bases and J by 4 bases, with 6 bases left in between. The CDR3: CASSYSGGTEAFF. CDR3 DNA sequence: TGTGCCAGCAGTTACTCAGGAGGCACTGAAGCTTTCTTT.

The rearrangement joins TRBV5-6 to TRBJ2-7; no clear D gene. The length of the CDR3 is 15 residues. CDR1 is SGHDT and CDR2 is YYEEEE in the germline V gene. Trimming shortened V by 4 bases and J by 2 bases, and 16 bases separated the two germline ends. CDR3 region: CASSTERETPYEQYF. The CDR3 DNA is TGTGCCAGCAGCACCGAGCGAGAAACGCCCTACGAGCAGTACTTC.

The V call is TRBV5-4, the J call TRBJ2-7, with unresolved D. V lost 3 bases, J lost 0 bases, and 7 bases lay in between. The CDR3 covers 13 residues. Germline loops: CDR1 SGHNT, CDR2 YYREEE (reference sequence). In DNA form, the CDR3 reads TGTGCCAGCAGCTCAGAGGCCTCCTACGAGCAGTACTTC. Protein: CASSSEASYEQYF.

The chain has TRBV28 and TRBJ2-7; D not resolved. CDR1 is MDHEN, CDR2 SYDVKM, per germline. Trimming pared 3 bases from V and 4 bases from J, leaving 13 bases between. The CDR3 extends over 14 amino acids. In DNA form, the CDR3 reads TGTGCCAGCAGTTTTAACAGTTCTCCGTACGAGCAGTACTTC. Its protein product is CASSFNSSPYEQYF. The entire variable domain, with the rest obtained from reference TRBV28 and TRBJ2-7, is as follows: DVKVTQSSRYLVKRTGEKVFLECVQDMDHENMFWYRQDPGLGLRLIYFSYDVKMKEKGDIPEGYSVSREKKERFSLILESASTNQTSMYLCASSFNSSPYEQYFGPGTRLTVT.

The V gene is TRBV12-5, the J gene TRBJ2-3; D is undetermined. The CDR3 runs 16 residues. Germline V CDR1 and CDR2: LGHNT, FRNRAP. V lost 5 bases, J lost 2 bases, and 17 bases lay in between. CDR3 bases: TGTGCTAGTGGTACCCCGACTTACCCACTCACAGATACGCAGTATTTT. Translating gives CASGTPTYPLTDTQYF.

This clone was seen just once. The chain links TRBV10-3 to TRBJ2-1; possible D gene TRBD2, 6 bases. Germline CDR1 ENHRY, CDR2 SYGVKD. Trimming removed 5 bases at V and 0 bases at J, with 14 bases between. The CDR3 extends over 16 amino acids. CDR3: CAISRDSESSYNEQFF. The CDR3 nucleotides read TGTGCCATCAGTCGGGACTCCGAGAGCTCCTACAATGAGCAGTTCTTC.

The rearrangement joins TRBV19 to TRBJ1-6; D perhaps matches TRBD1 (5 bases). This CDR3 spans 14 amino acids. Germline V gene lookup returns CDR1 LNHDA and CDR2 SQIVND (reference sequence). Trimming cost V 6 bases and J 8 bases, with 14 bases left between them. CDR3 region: CASRERDWDSPLHF. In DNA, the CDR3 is TGTGCCAGTAGGGAAAGGGACTGGGATTCACCCCTCCACTTT.

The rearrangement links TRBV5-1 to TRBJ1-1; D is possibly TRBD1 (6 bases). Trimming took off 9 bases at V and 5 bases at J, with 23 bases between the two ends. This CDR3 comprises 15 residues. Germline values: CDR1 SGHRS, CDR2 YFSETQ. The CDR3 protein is CATPNGGPGETEAFF. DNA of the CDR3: TGCGCCACCCCCAACGGCGGGCCAGGGGAGACTGAAGCTTTCTTT.

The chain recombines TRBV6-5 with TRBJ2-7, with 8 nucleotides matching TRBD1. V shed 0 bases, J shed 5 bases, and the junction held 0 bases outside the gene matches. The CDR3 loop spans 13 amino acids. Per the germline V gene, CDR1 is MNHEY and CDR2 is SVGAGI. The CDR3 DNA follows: TGTGCCAGCAGTTACTCACAGGGGGACGAGCAGTACTTC. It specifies CASSYSQGDEQYF.

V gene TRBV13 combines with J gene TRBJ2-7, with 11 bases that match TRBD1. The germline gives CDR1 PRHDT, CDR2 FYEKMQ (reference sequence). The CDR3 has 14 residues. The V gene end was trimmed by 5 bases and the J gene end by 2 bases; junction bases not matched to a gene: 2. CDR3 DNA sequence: TGTGCCAGCAGCACGGGACAGGGGGCCTACGAGCAGTACTTC. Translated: CASSTGQGAYEQYF.

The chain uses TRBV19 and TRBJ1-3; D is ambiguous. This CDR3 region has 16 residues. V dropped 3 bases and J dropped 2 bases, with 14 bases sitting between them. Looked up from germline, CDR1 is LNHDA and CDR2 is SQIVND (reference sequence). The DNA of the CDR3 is TGTGCCAGTAGTATTGGGAGCGGGATAGCTGGAAACACCATATATTTT. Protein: CASSIGSGIAGNTIYF.

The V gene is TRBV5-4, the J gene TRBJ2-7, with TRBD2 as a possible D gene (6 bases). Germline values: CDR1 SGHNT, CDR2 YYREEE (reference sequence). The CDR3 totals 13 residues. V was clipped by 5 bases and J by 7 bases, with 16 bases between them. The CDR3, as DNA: TGTGCCAGCAGGAGGGATACGGCGGGGGAGCAGTACTTC. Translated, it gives CASRRDTAGEQYF.

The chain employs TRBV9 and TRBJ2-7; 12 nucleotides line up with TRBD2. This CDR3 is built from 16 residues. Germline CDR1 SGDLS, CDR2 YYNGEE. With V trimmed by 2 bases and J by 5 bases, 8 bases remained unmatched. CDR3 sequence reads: CASSVGSGLAGNEQYF. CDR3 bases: TGTGCCAGCAGCGTGGGTTCTGGACTAGCGGGAAACGAGCAGTACTTC.

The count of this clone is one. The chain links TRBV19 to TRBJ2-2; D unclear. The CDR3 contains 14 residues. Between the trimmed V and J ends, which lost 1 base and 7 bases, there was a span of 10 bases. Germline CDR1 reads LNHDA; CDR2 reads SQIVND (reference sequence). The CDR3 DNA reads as TGTGCCAGTAGTATAGTATGGGAAGGCGGGGAGCTGTTTTTT. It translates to CASSIVWEGGELFF.

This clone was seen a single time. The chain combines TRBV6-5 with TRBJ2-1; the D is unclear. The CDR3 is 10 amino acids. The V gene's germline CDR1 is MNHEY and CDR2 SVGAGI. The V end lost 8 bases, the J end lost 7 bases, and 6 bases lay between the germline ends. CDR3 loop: CASGSNEQFF. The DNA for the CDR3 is TGTGCCAGCGGAAGTAATGAGCAGTTCTTC.

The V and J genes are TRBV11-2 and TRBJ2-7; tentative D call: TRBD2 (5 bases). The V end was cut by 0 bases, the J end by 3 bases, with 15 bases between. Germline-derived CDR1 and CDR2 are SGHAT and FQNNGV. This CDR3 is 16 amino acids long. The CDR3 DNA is TGTGCCAGCAGCTTAGATCGGACGGACTTCCTCTACGAGCAGTACTTC. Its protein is CASSLDRTDFLYEQYF.

As DNA, the CDR3 is TGTGCCAGCAGCGGGGACTCGATCGCCTACGAGCAGTACTTC. It specifies CASSGDSIAYEQYF. J is TRBJ2-7 and V is TRBV25-1; perhaps TRBD2 as D (6 bases). The germline V and J ends were trimmed by 6 bases and 2 bases, with 14 bases remaining between them. The CDR3 contains 14 residues. Germline V gene lookup returns CDR1 MGHDK and CDR2 SYGVNS.

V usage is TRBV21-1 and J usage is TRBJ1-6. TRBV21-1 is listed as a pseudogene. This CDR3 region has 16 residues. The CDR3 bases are TGTGCCAGCAGCCTTCGGGGGTTCTCCTATAATTCACCCCTCCACTTT. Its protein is CASSLRGFSYNSPLHF.

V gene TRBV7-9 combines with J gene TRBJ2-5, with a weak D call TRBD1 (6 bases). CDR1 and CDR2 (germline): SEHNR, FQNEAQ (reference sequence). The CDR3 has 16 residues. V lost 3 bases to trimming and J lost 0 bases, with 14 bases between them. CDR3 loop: CASSLPGAGYQETQYF. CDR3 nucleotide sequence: TGTGCCAGCAGCTTGCCAGGGGCAGGATACCAAGAGACCCAGTACTTC.

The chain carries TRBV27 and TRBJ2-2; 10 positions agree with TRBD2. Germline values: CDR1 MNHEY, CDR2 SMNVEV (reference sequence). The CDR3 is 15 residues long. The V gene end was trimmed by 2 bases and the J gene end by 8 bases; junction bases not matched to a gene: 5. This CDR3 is CASSLLAGVTGELFF. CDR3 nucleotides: TGTGCCAGCAGTTTACTAGCGGGAGTAACTGGGGAGCTGTTTTTT.

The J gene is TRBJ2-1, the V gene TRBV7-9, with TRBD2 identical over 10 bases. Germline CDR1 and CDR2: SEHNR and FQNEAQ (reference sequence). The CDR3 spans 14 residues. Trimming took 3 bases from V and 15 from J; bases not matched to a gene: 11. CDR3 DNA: TGTGCCAGCAGCTTTCTAGCGGGGGCTCTTGTCCCGTTCTTC. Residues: CASSFLAGALVPFF.

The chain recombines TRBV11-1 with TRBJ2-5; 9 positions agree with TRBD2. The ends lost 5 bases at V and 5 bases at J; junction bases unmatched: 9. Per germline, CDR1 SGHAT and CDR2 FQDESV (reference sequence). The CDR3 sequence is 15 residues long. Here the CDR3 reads CASSRGTSLGETQYF. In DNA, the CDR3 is TGTGCCAGCAGCCGAGGGACTAGCCTCGGGGAGACCCAGTACTTC.

This CDR3 reads CASKDRGYGYTF. CDR3 bases: TGTGCCAGTAAGGACAGGGGTTATGGCTACACCTTC. The chain recombines TRBV5-4 with TRBJ1-2; 9 nucleotides line up with TRBD1. Germline assignment: CDR1 SGHNT and CDR2 YYREEE (reference sequence). This CDR3 is 12 amino acids long. With V trimmed by 8 bases and J by 5 bases, 4 bases remained unmatched. The full variable domain, its missing parts supplied by reference TRBV5-4 and TRBJ1-2, is ETGVTQSPTHLIKTRGQQVTLRCSSQSGHNTVSWYQQALGQGPQFIFQYYREEENGRGNFPPRFSGLQFPNYSSELNVNALELDDSALYLCASKDRGYGYTFGSGTRLTVV.